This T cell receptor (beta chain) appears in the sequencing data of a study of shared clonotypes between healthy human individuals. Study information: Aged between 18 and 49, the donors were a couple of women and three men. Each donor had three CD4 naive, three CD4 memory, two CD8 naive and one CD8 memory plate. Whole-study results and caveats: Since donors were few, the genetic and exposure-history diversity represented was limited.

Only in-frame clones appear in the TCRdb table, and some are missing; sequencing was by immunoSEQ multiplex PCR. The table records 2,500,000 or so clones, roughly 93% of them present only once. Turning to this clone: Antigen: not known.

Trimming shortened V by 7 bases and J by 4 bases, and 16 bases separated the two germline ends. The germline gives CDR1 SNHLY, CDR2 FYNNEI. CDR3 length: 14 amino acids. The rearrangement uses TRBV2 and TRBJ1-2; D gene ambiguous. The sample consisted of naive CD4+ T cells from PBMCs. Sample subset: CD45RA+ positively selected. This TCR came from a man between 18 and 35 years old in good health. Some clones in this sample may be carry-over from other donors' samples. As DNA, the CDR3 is TGTGCCAGCAACGGAGGGCGGCAGGTCTATGGCTACACCTTC. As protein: CASNGGRQVYGYTF.